Presented here are 10 T cell receptor beta chains from one specimen sequenced in a study of cytomegalovirus exposure and HLA in healthy donors. 60 Vbeta and 13 Jbeta primers were used in PCR. The data were produced by immunoSEQ multiplex PCR, yet TCRdb's version contains in-frame clones alone and is incomplete. The sample lists about 59,000 clones, around 89% occurring once. The sequenced sample consisted of PBMCs. Receptors originate from a man aged 25-40 years in good health and CMV-seropositive.

J is TRBJ2-1 and V is TRBV28; perhaps TRBD2 as D (6 bases). V was clipped by 6 bases and J by 5 bases, with 23 bases between them. Germline values: CDR1 MDHEN, CDR2 SYDVKM. This CDR3 comprises 17 residues. CDR3 coding DNA: TGTGCCAGCAGGGGCGGGACTCCTTACTGGAGGCACAATGAGCAGTTCTTC. Translation gives CASRGGTPYWRHNEQFF.

V is TRBV18 and J is TRBJ1-5; 11 positions match TRBD1. The V gene's germline CDR1 is KGHSH and CDR2 LQKENI. This CDR3 region has 14 residues. Trimming took 6 bases from V and 5 from J; bases not matched to a gene: 3. CDR3 sequence (DNA): TGTGCCAGCTCGGACAGGGGGCGCGATCAGCCCCAGCATTTT. This gives the protein CASSDRGRDQPQHF.

The gene calls are TRBV5-1 and TRBJ1-1; TRBD1 agrees at 11 bases. Trimming removed 3 bases from V and 1 base from J; junction bases left unmatched: 5. Germline lookup yields CDR1 SGHRS and CDR2 YFSETQ. This CDR3 spans 16 amino acids. Here the CDR3 DNA reads TGCGCCAGCAGCTCCGGACAGGGGGCAAAGAACACTGAAGCTTTCTTT. Its translation: CASSSGQGAKNTEAFF.

The chain employs TRBV10-2 and TRBJ2-7; the D is unclear. Germline CDR1 reads WSHSY; CDR2 reads SAAADI. V was trimmed by 4 bases and J by 3 bases, leaving 4 bases between them. This CDR3 region has 11 residues. The CDR3 DNA follows: TGCGCCAGCAGTGTTAGCTACGAGCAGTACTTC. It yields the protein CASSVSYEQYF.

The V and J genes are TRBV7-3 and TRBJ1-2; 10 bases match TRBD1. There are 18 residues in the CDR3. The germline V gene has CDR1 SGHTA and CDR2 FQGTGA. After removal of 5 bases from V and 0 bases from J, the junction contained 12 bases not matched to a gene. CDR3 amino acids: CASSIAPPGQGTNYGYTF. CDR3 DNA: TGTGCCAGCAGCATCGCCCCTCCGGGACAGGGGACTAACTATGGCTACACCTTC. Full variable domain (rest looked up from reference TRBV7-3 and TRBJ1-2): GAGVSQTPSNKVTEKGKYVELRCDPISGHTALYWYRQSLGQGPEFLIYFQGTGAADDSGLPNDRFFAVRPEGSVSTLKIQRTERGDSAVYLCASSIAPPGQGTNYGYTFGSGTRLTVV.

This chain's CDR3 is CASRKGQGNQPQHF. Here the CDR3 DNA reads TGTGCCAGCAGGAAGGGACAGGGCAATCAGCCCCAGCATTTT. The rearrangement links TRBV6-5 to TRBJ1-5; 8 bases agree with TRBD1. Germline lookup yields CDR1 MNHEY and CDR2 SVGAGI. V shed 6 bases, J shed 2 bases, and the junction held 3 bases outside the gene matches. The CDR3 loop spans 14 amino acids.

This clone was recorded once. The chain employs TRBV19 and TRBJ2-1; tentative D call: TRBD2 (5 bases). CDR3 length: 11 amino acids. Between the trimmed V and J ends, which lost 7 bases and 11 bases, there was a span of 12 bases. Per the germline V gene, CDR1 is LNHDA and CDR2 is SQIVND (reference sequence). The CDR3 reads CASTLSGKQFF. CDR3 bases: TGTGCCAGTACCCTCAGCGGAAAGCAGTTCTTC. Drawing the rest from reference TRBV19 and TRBJ2-1, the complete variable domain is DGGITQSPKYLFRKEGQNVTLSCEQNLNHDAMYWYRQDPGQGLRLIYYSQIVNDFQKGDIAEGYSVSREKKESFPLTVTSAQKNPTAFYLCASTLSGKQFFGPGTRLTVL.

This chain joins TRBV5-1 and TRBJ2-3; 11 positions match TRBD2. Germline lookup yields CDR1 SGHRS and CDR2 YFSETQ. The CDR3 has 15 amino acids. V gave up 4 bases and J gave up 4 bases; unmatched junction bases: 5. CDR3 sequence reads: CASSTTSGRSDTQYF. The CDR3 DNA reads TGCGCCAGCAGCACAACTAGCGGGAGATCAGATACGCAGTATTTT.

This chain links TRBV4-1 with TRBJ1-6, with D perhaps TRBD1 (5 bases). The ends were cut back, 4 bases at V and 4 bases at J, with 14 bases in the middle. Germline loops: CDR1 MGHRA, CDR2 YSYEKL. The CDR3 spans 16 residues. The CDR3 loop is CASSLSGREYNSPLHF. In DNA, the CDR3 is TGCGCCAGCAGCCTTTCCGGCAGGGAATATAATTCACCCCTCCACTTT.

This clone occurred a few times. This chain links TRBV6-1 with TRBJ2-5; 9 bases are shared with TRBD2. The trim removed 1 base at V and 4 bases at J, leaving 4 bases unmatched. CDR1 is MNHNS and CDR2 is SASEGT in the germline V gene. The CDR3 is 15 amino acids. The CDR3 DNA follows: TGTGCCAGCAGTGAAGGGACTAGCGCCCGAGAGACCCAGTACTTC. Protein product: CASSEGTSARETQYF.